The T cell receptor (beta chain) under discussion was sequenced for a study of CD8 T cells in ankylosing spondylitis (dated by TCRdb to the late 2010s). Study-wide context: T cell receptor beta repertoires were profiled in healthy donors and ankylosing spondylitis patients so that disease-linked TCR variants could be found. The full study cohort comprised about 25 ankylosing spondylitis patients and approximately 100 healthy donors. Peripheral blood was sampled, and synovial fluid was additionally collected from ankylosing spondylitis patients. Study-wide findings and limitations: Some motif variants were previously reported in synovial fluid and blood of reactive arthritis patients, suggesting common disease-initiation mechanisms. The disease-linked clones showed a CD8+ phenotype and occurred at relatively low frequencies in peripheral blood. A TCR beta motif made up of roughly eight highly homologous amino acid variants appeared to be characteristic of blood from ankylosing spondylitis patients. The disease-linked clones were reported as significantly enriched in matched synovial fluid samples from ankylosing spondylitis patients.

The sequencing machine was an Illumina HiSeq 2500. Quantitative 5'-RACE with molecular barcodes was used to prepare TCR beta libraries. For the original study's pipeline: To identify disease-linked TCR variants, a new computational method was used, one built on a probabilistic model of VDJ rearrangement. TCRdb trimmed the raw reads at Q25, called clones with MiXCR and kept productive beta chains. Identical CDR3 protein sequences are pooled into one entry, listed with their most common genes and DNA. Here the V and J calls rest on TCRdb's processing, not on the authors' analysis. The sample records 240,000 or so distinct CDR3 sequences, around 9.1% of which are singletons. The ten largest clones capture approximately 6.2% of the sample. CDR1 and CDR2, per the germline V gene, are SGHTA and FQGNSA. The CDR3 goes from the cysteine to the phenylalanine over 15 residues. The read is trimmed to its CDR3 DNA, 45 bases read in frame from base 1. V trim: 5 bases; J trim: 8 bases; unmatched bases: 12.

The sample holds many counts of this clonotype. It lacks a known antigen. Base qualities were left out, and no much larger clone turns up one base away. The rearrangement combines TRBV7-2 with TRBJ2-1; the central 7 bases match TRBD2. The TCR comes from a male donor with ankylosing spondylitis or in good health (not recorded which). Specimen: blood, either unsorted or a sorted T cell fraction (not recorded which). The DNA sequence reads TGTGCCAGCAGCCCGCTGGGACTATTTGGCGATGAGCAGTTCTTC. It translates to CASSPLGLFGDEQFF.